The sequence of this TCR beta chain was determined in a study of T cells expressing NK-cell markers. Turning to the study itself: Sorted CD3+CD56+NKG2C+, CD3+CD56+NKG2C- and CD3+CD56-NKG2C+ T cells supplied TCR beta repertoires. Sequenced donors, eight in total, included seven who were HCMV-seropositive and one who was seronegative.

Overall study results and limits: Over 5 donors showed dominant NKG2C+ clonotypes comprising roughly 1.0-7.0% of their CD8+ T cells.

Germline CDR1 SGHTA, CDR2 FQGNSA. This CDR3 is 15 amino acids long. In regard to this clonotype: Its antigen remains unknown.

The cDNA for TCR beta came from 5'RACE template switching with UMIs. TCRdb re-called the 5' RACE reads; every CDR3 protein appears as one record, without DNA. The sample holds 500,000 or so distinct CDR3 sequences. This receptor was identified in a man aged 18 to 29 in good health. The chain uses TRBV7-2 and TRBJ2-7. The sample comprised blood T cells: a sorted CD56 or NKG2C T cell subset, CD4+ or CD8+ T cells, or bulk PBMC T cells (not recorded which). The CDR3 here is CTSSLEATPGYEQYF.